A single sample gave rise to the 18 T cell receptor beta chains below, sequenced in a study. Each CDR3 protein is one row after TCRdb ran MiXCR on the 5' RACE reads. The table records about 10,000 distinct CDR3 sequences, less than 30% of them present only once. Cells sorted as Tregs were CD4+, CD25+ and CD127-/low. The sample comprised Tregs sorted from blood. The receptors come from a female donor with breast cancer.

As for this clonotype: Germline is not matched at one junction end, which may reflect a read error. The chain carries TRBV9 and TRBJ2-1; TRBD1 is a possible D gene (5 bases). CDR3 size: 17 residues. Per germline, CDR1 SGDLS and CDR2 YYNGEE. DNA of the CDR3: TGTACCAGCAGCGCCCATGACAGACGAAGCTCCTACAATGAGCAGTTCTTC. Its protein is CTSSAHDRRSSYNEQFF.

About this clonotype: A much larger clone lies a single base off, so this may be a read error. Here the CDR3 omits its conserved ending phenylalanine or tryptophan, so a read error is the likely source. This chain connects TRBV3-1 to TRBJ2-1, with 8 bases lining up with TRBD2. J gave up 11 bases and V 5 bases, and 5 bases lay outside the gene matches. The CDR3 totals 12 residues. In germline, CDR1 is LGHDT, CDR2 YNNKEL (reference sequence). The CDR3 loop reads CASSSLAGKQFL. The CDR3 DNA follows: TGTGCCAGCAGCTCCCTAGCGGGCAAGCAGTTCTTA.

This clonotype turned up a few times. V is TRBV20-1 and J is TRBJ2-1; 11 nucleotides agree with TRBD2. CDR3 length: 17 amino acids. Per the germline V gene, CDR1 is DFQATT and CDR2 is SNEGSKA (reference sequence). Germline trimming cut 5 bases from V and 5 bases from J; bases unmatched to any gene: 14. The CDR3 nucleotides are TGCAGTGCTGGAAGACTAGCGGGAAGTTGGGAGCACAATGAGCAGTTCTTC. It encodes CSAGRLAGSWEHNEQFF.

Many counts were recorded for this clonotype. This chain connects TRBV24-1 to TRBJ2-2; no clear D gene. Germline V gene lookup returns CDR1 KGHDR and CDR2 SFDVKD. V was pared by 7 bases and J by 4 bases, with 6 bases between. CDR3 size: 12 residues. The CDR3 spells CATRKSTGELFF. In DNA form, the CDR3 reads TGTGCCACCAGGAAGAGCACCGGGGAGCTGTTTTTT.

This clonotype has a count of ten or more. This chain uses TRBV5-1 with TRBJ2-3, with 9 bases fitting TRBD1. The CDR3 extends over 15 amino acids. V lost 4 bases and J lost 5; bases outside the gene matches: 8. Germline V gives CDR1 SGHRS, CDR2 YFSETQ. The DNA of the CDR3 is TGCGCCAGCAGCCGCCGGGGACAGGGAGTAGATACGCAGTATTTT. Its protein product is CASSRRGQGVDTQYF.

In the case of this clonotype: The junction does not match germline at one end; this may be a read error. V and J are TRBV6-6 and TRBJ2-1; D possibly corresponds to TRBD2 (6 bases). Germline V gives CDR1 MNHNY, CDR2 SVGAGI (reference sequence). The CDR3 has 15 amino acids. DNA for the CDR3: TGTGCCAGCAGGGTCTGGGACTTCTCCTGCAATGAGCAGTTCTTC. Protein product: CASRVWDFSCNEQFF.

A note on this clonotype: This may come from a read error, since a much larger clone is one base off. This sequence joins TRBV7-8 and TRBJ1-2; possible D gene TRBD1, 6 bases. The CDR3 is 15 residues long. Germline V CDR1 and CDR2: SGHVS, FQNEAQ. In nucleotides, the CDR3 is TGTGCCAGCAGCTTAGGTGCAGGGGAGGGCTATGGCTACGCCTTC. Protein sequence: CASSLGAGEGYGYAF.

Note on this clonotype: A read error may explain this, as a much larger clone is one base away. The CDR3 DNA reads TGCGCCGGCAGCTTGGGGACAGACTATGAAGCTTTCTTT. It specifies CAGSLGTDYEAFF. V usage is TRBV5-1 and J usage is TRBJ1-1; 7 bases fit TRBD1. This CDR3 region has 13 residues. Germline CDR1 reads SGHRS; CDR2 reads YFSETQ.

This clonotype is classed as medium-sized. V is TRBV20-1 and J is TRBJ2-7, with 15 bases matching TRBD2. V lost 6 bases and J lost 6; bases outside the gene matches: 6. The length of the CDR3 is 14 residues. CDR1 and CDR2 (germline): DFQATT, SNEGSKA (reference sequence). CDR3 loop: CSAGLAGGPSEQYF. The DNA for the CDR3 is TGCAGTGCAGGACTAGCGGGAGGGCCGTCCGAGCAGTACTTC.

The V gene is TRBV28, the J gene TRBJ1-1, with TRBD1 identical over 7 bases. V gave up 5 bases and J gave up 5 bases; unmatched junction bases: 14. Germline CDR1 MDHEN, CDR2 SYDVKM. The CDR3 length is 16 residues. The CDR3: CASSPSGGAAWTEAFF. CDR3 in DNA: TGTGCCAGCAGTCCCTCAGGGGGGGCGGCTTGGACTGAAGCTTTCTTT.

This clonotype is classed as medium-sized. The J gene is TRBJ2-3, the V gene TRBV20-1; the D gene is possibly TRBD1 (6 bases). Trimming removed 1 base from V and 11 bases from J, with 16 bases in between. Germline CDR1 is DFQATT and CDR2 is SNEGSKA (reference sequence). The CDR3 loop spans 13 amino acids. The CDR3 coding sequence is TGCAGTGCTAGAGTCGATAGTCGGGGACAGCAGTATTTT. Translating it yields CSARVDSRGQQYF.

The sample holds many counts of this clonotype. The chain combines TRBV20-1 with TRBJ2-1; a possible D gene is TRBD2 (5 bases). This CDR3 has 12 amino acids. The V end lost 5 bases, the J end lost 3 bases, and 8 bases lay between the germline ends. The germline CDR1 and CDR2 sequences are DFQATT and SNEGSKA (reference sequence). The chain's CDR3 is CSARGLYNEQFF. The CDR3, as DNA: TGCAGTGCTCGGGGTCTCTACAATGAGCAGTTCTTC.

This clonotype was counted ten times or more. The chain recombines TRBV6-5 with TRBJ2-1; unclear D gene. V was cut by 0 bases and J by 5 bases, with 8 bases left in between. The CDR3 totals 14 residues. The germline V gene encodes CDR1 MNHEY and CDR2 SVGAGI. In nucleotides, the CDR3 is TGTGCCAGCAGTTACTCCCCGATAAACAATGAGCAGTTCTTC. Protein product: CASSYSPINNEQFF.

In its sample, this clonotype is medium-sized (0.01 to 0.1%). The chain couples TRBV6-1 to TRBJ2-1; D is unresolved. This CDR3 region has 15 residues. CDR1 MNHNS and CDR2 SASEGT come from the germline V gene. V lost 1 base and J 10 bases, leaving 17 bases between the germline ends. The CDR3 DNA reads as TGTGCCAGCAGTGAAGACCGTAGCCCCAATTGGGAGCAGTTCTTC. This gives the protein CASSEDRSPNWEQFF.

This clonotype was counted between two and nine times. This sequence joins TRBV5-4 and TRBJ1-1; TRBD1 is a possible D gene (5 bases). The CDR3 has 15 residues. CDR1 is SGHNT, CDR2 YYREEE, per germline (reference sequence). Trimming cost V 0 bases and J 5 bases, with 14 bases left between them. CDR3 in amino acids: CASSLGGGAGTEAFF. The CDR3 bases are TGTGCCAGCAGCTTGGGAGGAGGGGCTGGGACTGAAGCTTTCTTT. The full variable domain, in which reference TRBV5-4 and TRBJ1-1 provide the parts outside the CDR3, is ETGVTQSPTHLIKTRGQQVTLRCSSQSGHNTVSWYQQALGQGPQFIFQYYREEENGRGNFPPRFSGLQFPNYSSELNVNALELDDSALYLCASSLGGGAGTEAFFGQGTRLTVV.

Comments on this clonotype: One base away lies a much larger clone, so this may be a sequencing read error. The chain links TRBV29-1 to TRBJ2-7; D gene ambiguous. The germline V gene has CDR1 SQVTM and CDR2 ANQGSEA. The CDR3 contains 13 residues. The CDR3 sequence: CSVKDVSSHEQYF. CDR3 coding DNA: TGCAGCGTGAAAGACGTGAGCTCCCACGAGCAGTACTTC.

This clonotype appeared a single time. A clone one base away is much larger, so this may be a read error. This rearrangement joins TRBV6-6 to TRBJ1-6; D is undetermined. CDR1 and CDR2 (germline): MNHNY, SVGAGI (reference sequence). This CDR3 contains 11 residues. The CDR3 reads CTSSLAGPLHF. The CDR3 bases are TGTACCAGCAGCCTCGCGGGACCCCTCCACTTT.

This clonotype was observed a few times. This sequence joins TRBV4-1 and TRBJ1-1; tentative D call: TRBD1 (6 bases). This CDR3 comprises 16 residues. V was pared by 0 bases and J by 4 bases, with 15 bases between. The germline CDR1 and CDR2 sequences are MGHRA and YSYEKL. CDR3 amino acids: CASSQEGVGGGTEAFF. The CDR3 nucleotides are TGCGCCAGCAGCCAAGAGGGGGTGGGAGGGGGCACTGAAGCTTTCTTT.